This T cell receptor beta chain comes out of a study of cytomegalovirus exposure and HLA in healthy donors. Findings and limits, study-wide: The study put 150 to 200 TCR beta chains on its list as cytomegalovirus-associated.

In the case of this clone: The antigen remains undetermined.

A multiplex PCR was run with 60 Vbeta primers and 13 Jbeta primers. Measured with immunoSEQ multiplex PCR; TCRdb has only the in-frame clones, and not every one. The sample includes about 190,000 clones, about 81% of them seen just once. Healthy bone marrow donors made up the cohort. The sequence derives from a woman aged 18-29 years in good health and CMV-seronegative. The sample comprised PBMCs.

The CDR3 sequence: CASSLHRAGEQYF. In DNA form, the CDR3 reads TGTGCCAGCAGCTTACACAGGGCGGGCGAGCAGTACTTC. The chain employs TRBV7-3 and TRBJ2-7; a possible D gene is TRBD1 (6 bases). This CDR3 spans 13 amino acids. V lost 2 bases and J 6 bases, leaving 11 bases between the germline ends. CDR1 is SGHTA and CDR2 is FQGTGA in the germline V gene.